A selection of T cell receptor beta chains follows, all from one sample in a study of spatial heterogeneity in lung cancer. TCRdb analysed the 5' RACE reads with MiXCR anew, one entry per CDR3 protein. Of about 52,000 distinct CDR3 sequences in the sample, roughly 7% were seen once. The sequencing used PBMCs, collected at follow-up. Receptor source: a female donor with early-stage non-small cell lung cancer. Each CDR3 is given with its conserved first and last residue. A D gene is named only where the DNA matches it firmly. The size entry is marked missing in some rows and otherwise reads once, few, many or a size class.

>TRBV24-1|few|TRBD2|TRBJ2-3
TGTGCCACCAGTGAGGGACTAGTCACAGATACGCAGTATTTT
CATSEGLVTDTQYF
>TRBV6-5|many|TRBD1|TRBJ2-7
TGTGCCAGCAGTTGGGACAGGGAAGACGAGCAGTACTTC
CASSWDREDEQYF
>TRBV19|NA|TRBD2|TRBJ2-7
TGTGCCTCACGGGCCAATGCGGGGGGTGCCTACGAGCAGTACTTC
CASRANAGGAYEQYF
>TRBV6-2/TRBV6-3|many|NA|TRBJ2-3
TGTGCCAGCACTATCGCAGGGGCTGGCGATACGCAGTATTTT
CASTIAGAGDTQYF
>TRBV7-2|NA|NA|TRBJ1-1
TGTGCCAGCAGCCCAAGGACAGTCATGAACACTGAAGCTTTCTTT
CASSPRTVMNTEAFF
>TRBV4-3|few|NA|TRBJ2-1
TGCGCCAGCAGCCCGGATTCCAATGAGCAGTTCTTC
CASSPDSNEQFF
>TRBV7-9|many|NA|TRBJ2-5
TGTGCCAGCAGCTTAGGACAACTGGAGACCCAGTACTTC
CASSLGQLETQYF
>TRBV6-2/TRBV6-3|few|NA|TRBJ2-7
TGTGCCAGCAGTTACACGGGGCTTATCGGGGAGCAGTACTTC
CASSYTGLIGEQYF
>TRBV18|few|TRBD1|TRBJ2-1
TGTGCCAGCTCAAGGGGACAGTACAATGAGCAGTTCTTC
CASSRGQYNEQFF
>TRBV20-1|many|TRBD2|TRBJ2-3
TGCAGTGCTATTCCGGGACTAGCGGGGTTTACAGATACGCAGTATTTT
CSAIPGLAGFTDTQYF
>TRBV7-9|many|TRBD2|TRBJ2-7
TGTGCCAGCAGCCTAACCGGGACTAGCGGAACCTACGAGCAGTACTTC
CASSLTGTSGTYEQYF
>TRBV7-9|many|NA|TRBJ1-4
TGTGCCAGCACGGGGCCACCAACTAATGAAAAACTGTTTTTT
CASTGPPTNEKLFF
>TRBV2|many|NA|TRBJ1-5
TGTGCCAGCAGTGAAGCAGGGGACCTGCCCCAGCATTTT
CASSEAGDLPQHF
>TRBV9|many|NA|TRBJ2-5
TGTGCCAGCAGCGTAGGCGAGGAGACCCAGTACTTC
CASSVGEETQYF
>TRBV7-8|few|TRBD2|TRBJ2-7
TGTGCCAGCATCCGCCTAGCGGGGGATATCGAGCAGTACTTC
CASIRLAGDIEQYF
>TRBV6-6|many|TRBD1|TRBJ1-1
TGTGCCAGCAATGGCGATCCAGGGGGAGAAGCTTTCTTT
CASNGDPGGEAFF
>TRBV7-2|NA|TRBD2|TRBJ2-2
TGTGCCAGCAGCCCAAGCGGGACTACCAACACCGGGGAGCTGTTTTTT
CASSPSGTTNTGELFF
>TRBV12-3/TRBV12-4|many|NA|TRBJ2-6
TGTGCCAGCAGCCCGCTTACCCCCTCTGGGGCCAACGTCCTGACTTTC
CASSPLTPSGANVLTF
>TRBV9|few|NA|TRBJ2-5
TGTGCCAGCAGCGTAGCCGGGTGGGGTGAGGAGACCCAGTACTTC
CASSVAGWGEETQYF
>TRBV9|many|TRBD1|TRBJ2-7
TGTGCCAGCAGCGGACAGGGGGCTTACGAGCAGTACTTC
CASSGQGAYEQYF
>TRBV7-2|many|TRBD2|TRBJ2-3
TGTGCCAGTCAACTAGCGGGGGGGCCTGGAGATACGCAGTATTTT
CASQLAGGPGDTQYF
>TRBV18|NA|NA|TRBJ1-1
TGTGCCAGCTCATCCATTGACGGGGCTGAAGCTTTCTTT
CASSSIDGAEAFF
>TRBV5-1|NA|TRBD1|TRBJ2-3
TGCGCCAGCAGCTTATCAGGGGGCTTCACAGATACGCAGTATTTT
CASSLSGGFTDTQYF
>TRBV28|NA|NA|TRBJ1-1
TGTGCCAGCAGTTTGCAACGATTTTCCCAGGGGAACACTGAAGCTTTCTTT
CASSLQRFSQGNTEAFF
>TRBV18|many|TRBD2|TRBJ2-4
TGTGCCAGCTCACCAACCCTCACGGGGGGGGTATACATTCAGTACTTC
CASSPTLTGGVYIQYF
>TRBV5-4|few|TRBD2|TRBJ2-7
TGTGCCAGCAGCTCACAGCGGGGGCTTCCCTACGAGCAGTACTTC
CASSSQRGLPYEQYF
>TRBV7-2|NA|TRBD2|TRBJ2-1
TGTGCCAGCAGAAGGACTAGCGGGGGGTCCTACAATGAGCAGTTCTTC
CASRRTSGGSYNEQFF
>TRBV7-9|many|TRBD1|TRBJ2-7
TGTGCCAGCAGATTATCCGGGACAGGAACCTACGAGCAGTACTTC
CASRLSGTGTYEQYF
>TRBV6-5|many|TRBD1|TRBJ2-7
TGTGCCAGCGGGACAGGGCCTTCATACGAGCAGTACTTC
CASGTGPSYEQYF
>TRBV29-1|many|NA|TRBJ2-7
TGCAGCGTTGCAGGCCCGCTAAGTTACGAGCAGTACTTC
CSVAGPLSYEQYF
>TRBV5-1|NA|NA|TRBJ2-3
TGCGCCAGCAGCTTGGAGGGGAGGTCCACAGATACGCAGTATTTT
CASSLEGRSTDTQYF
>TRBV20-1|many|TRBD1|TRBJ1-1
TGCAGTGCTGTGGCCGGGACAGGGAACACTGAAGCTTTCTTT
CSAVAGTGNTEAFF
>TRBV29-1|NA|NA|TRBJ1-3
TGCAGCGTTGCTATGAGCTCTGGAAACACCATATATTTT
CSVAMSSGNTIYF
>TRBV20-1|many|TRBD1|TRBJ2-3
TGCAGTGCTTACGGACAGGGCACAGATACGCAGTATTTT
CSAYGQGTDTQYF
>TRBV28|many|NA|TRBJ1-6
TGTGCCAGCAGTTTCGCGCGACAACCACCCCTCCACTTT
CASSFARQPPLHF
>TRBV20-1|NA|TRBD1|TRBJ1-1
TGCAGTGCTGCGGATCCTACAGGGGGCCGGACTGAAGCTTTCTTT
CSAADPTGGRTEAFF
>TRBV6-1|many|NA|TRBJ2-3
TGTGCCAGCAGTGAACCCTGGACAGGCACAGATACGCAGTATTTT
CASSEPWTGTDTQYF